This passage covers 17 T cell receptor beta chains from one sample sequenced in a study of shared clonotypes between healthy human individuals. Repertoires were generated with immunoSEQ multiplex PCR, while TCRdb's copy carries only in-frame clones and drops some. The table has around 700,000 clones, over 65% seen once; the top ten hold about 1.7%. The sequenced material came from memory CD4+ T cells sorted from blood. As to subset: CD45RA-negative fraction. The receptors here all came from a woman younger than 45 in good health.

The chain recombines TRBV10-3 with TRBJ2-2, with D hard to call. CDR1 and CDR2 (germline): ENHRY, SYGVKD. V lost 8 bases and J lost 6, with 7 bases in between. CDR3 size: 11 residues. CDR3 nucleotides: TGTGCCATCTCATCCGCCGGGGAGCTGTTTTTT. Residues: CAISSAGELFF.

The J gene is TRBJ1-1, the V gene TRBV30; no firm D call. Germline CDR1 GTSNPN, CDR2 SVGIG (reference sequence). V lost 7 bases to trimming and J lost 3 bases, with 12 bases between them. The CDR3 is 12 amino acids. In DNA form, the CDR3 reads TGTGCCTCGACTAGGGTGTACACTGAAGCTTTCTTT. The encoded protein is CASTRVYTEAFF.

In this sample, this clone turned up a few times. The chain employs TRBV19 and TRBJ1-5, with D perhaps TRBD1 (6 bases). V lost 7 bases, J lost 7 bases, and 14 bases lay in between. CDR1 is LNHDA and CDR2 is SQIVND in the germline V gene (reference sequence). The CDR3 sequence is 13 residues long. The CDR3 spells CASTPGGVQPQHF. In DNA, the CDR3 is TGTGCCAGTACCCCGGGGGGCGTCCAGCCCCAGCATTTT. The variable domain in full, completed from reference TRBV19 and TRBJ1-5, reads DGGITQSPKYLFRKEGQNVTLSCEQNLNHDAMYWYRQDPGQGLRLIYYSQIVNDFQKGDIAEGYSVSREKKESFPLTVTSAQKNPTAFYLCASTPGGVQPQHFGDGTRLSIL.

For the CDR3, the DNA is TGTGCCAGCAGCTCGGAGGAAAACTATGGCTACACCTTC. This gives the protein CASSSEENYGYTF. The J gene is TRBJ1-2, the V gene TRBV5-4; no firm D call. This CDR3 is built from 13 residues. The V gene's germline CDR1 is SGHNT and CDR2 YYREEE (reference sequence). Trimming took 3 bases from V and 2 from J, leaving 8 bases between them.

The V and J genes are TRBV6-1 and TRBJ2-7; 7 bases are shared with TRBD1. CDR3 length: 14 amino acids. Germline V gene sequence: CDR1 MNHNS, CDR2 SASEGT. The junction had 5 bases not matched to a gene; V was cut back by 4 bases and J by 2 bases. The CDR3 nucleotides read TGTGCCAGCAGTGGAACCGACAGGGCCTACGAGCAGTACTTC. It specifies CASSGTDRAYEQYF.

The sample holds one count of this clone. The rearrangement joins TRBV18 to TRBJ1-1; no firm D call. V lost 1 base and J lost 8, with 8 bases in between. CDR1 and CDR2 (germline): KGHSH, LQKENI. The CDR3 loop spans 12 amino acids. This CDR3 reads CASSPQGAEAFF. The CDR3 DNA follows: TGTGCCAGCTCACCACAGGGCGCCGAAGCTTTCTTT. The whole variable domain, remainder taken from reference TRBV18 and TRBJ1-1, is NAGVMQNPRHLVRRRGQEARLRCSPMKGHSHVYWYRQLPEEGLKFMVYLQKENIIDESGMPKERFSAEFPKEGPSILRIQQVVRGDSAAYFCASSPQGAEAFFGQGTRLTVV.

This clone was counted a few times. The V and J genes are TRBV7-3 and TRBJ2-7; no reliable D call. V gave up 2 bases and J gave up 5 bases, with 10 bases separating them. Per germline, CDR1 SGHTA and CDR2 FQGTGA. The CDR3 contains 13 residues. The CDR3 DNA is TGTGCCAGCAGCTTAGGTCCCGTCAACGAGCAGTACTTC. It translates to CASSLGPVNEQYF.

The chain uses TRBV15 and TRBJ2-1, with D perhaps TRBD2 (6 bases). CDR1 and CDR2 from the germline V gene are LNHNV and YYDKDF (reference sequence). The V end was cut by 4 bases, the J end by 8 bases, with 9 bases between. CDR3 length equals 12 residues. The CDR3: CATSKTSHEQFF. The CDR3 region has the DNA TGTGCCACCAGCAAGACTAGTCATGAGCAGTTCTTC.

This chain links TRBV18 with TRBJ1-1; the D is unclear. Trimming took off 1 base at V and 7 bases at J, with 10 bases between the two ends. This CDR3 contains 13 residues. CDR1 and CDR2 (germline): KGHSH, LQKENI. The CDR3 reads CASSPLIGDEAFF. The CDR3 bases are TGTGCCAGCTCACCACTAATTGGGGATGAAGCTTTCTTT.

V is TRBV6-5 and J is TRBJ1-2; D not certain. The CDR3 has 14 amino acids. Germline CDR1 reads MNHEY; CDR2 reads SVGAGI. Trimming pared 2 bases from V and 9 bases from J, leaving 16 bases between. The CDR3 region is CASSYVVGEESYTF. The CDR3 DNA reads TGTGCCAGCAGTTACGTTGTTGGCGAAGAGAGCTACACCTTC.

CDR3 coding DNA: TGCGCCAGCAGTGACTACAACACGGGAAATGAAAAACTGTTTTTT. Amino acid sequence: CASSDYNTGNEKLFF. J is TRBJ1-4 and V is TRBV10-2; D not certain. This CDR3 comprises 15 residues. V was shortened by 3 bases and J by 5 bases, with 13 bases between the two germline ends. Germline V gene sequence: CDR1 WSHSY, CDR2 SAAADI.

This clone turned up a few times. This sequence joins TRBV19 and TRBJ2-5; D ambiguous. V was cut by 6 bases and J by 0 bases, with 5 bases left in between. The CDR3 is 12 residues long. Germline CDR1 is LNHDA and CDR2 is SQIVND (reference sequence). This CDR3 reads CASSQYQETQYF. The CDR3 DNA reads as TGTGCCAGTAGCCAGTACCAAGAGACCCAGTACTTC.

This clone occurred once. The CDR3 coding sequence is TGTGCCAGCAGGTGGGACAGCAACACCGGGGAGCTGTTTTTT. Translated, it gives CASRWDSNTGELFF. V and J are TRBV28 and TRBJ2-2, with 7 bases fitting TRBD1. Germline V CDR1 and CDR2: MDHEN, SYDVKM. The J segment lost 2 bases and the V segment lost 6 bases, leaving 3 bases of the junction unmatched. The CDR3 extends over 14 amino acids.

The chain combines TRBV10-3 with TRBJ1-4; 7 bases are shared with TRBD1. The CDR3 totals 14 residues. The ends lost 2 bases at V and 7 bases at J; junction bases unmatched: 4. Germline V gene data show CDR1 as ENHRY and CDR2 as SYGVKD. This CDR3 is CAISEGAGGEKLFF. The CDR3 DNA is TGTGCCATCAGTGAGGGGGCAGGGGGTGAAAAACTGTTTTTT.

This clone was seen repeatedly, ten times or more. V and J are TRBV27 and TRBJ2-7; 9 nucleotides line up with TRBD1. The junction had 6 bases not matched to a gene; V was cut back by 2 bases and J by 4 bases. Germline V gene sequence: CDR1 MNHEY, CDR2 SMNVEV (reference sequence). The CDR3 is 15 residues long. The DNA of the CDR3 is TGTGCCAGCAGTTTAATCGGGACAGGGCGATACGAGCAGTACTTC. This encodes CASSLIGTGRYEQYF.

V and J are TRBV5-6 and TRBJ1-2; 12 bases agree with TRBD1. The CDR3 is made up of 16 amino acids. The V segment lost 7 bases and the J segment 4 bases; nucleotides outside the gene matches: 11. Germline V CDR1 and CDR2: SGHDT, YYEEEE. CDR3 DNA sequence: TGTGCCAGCTGTTGGGGACAGGGGGCGCGGAGCTATGGCTACACCTTC. This gives the protein CASCWGQGARSYGYTF.

This rearrangement joins TRBV2 to TRBJ2-3; no clear D. In germline, CDR1 is SNHLY, CDR2 FYNNEI. Trimming shortened V by 4 bases and J by 0 bases, and 8 bases separated the two germline ends. The CDR3 loop spans 14 amino acids. CDR3 bases: TGTGCCAGCAGTGGGGTCGGCAGCACAGATACGCAGTATTTT. Protein sequence: CASSGVGSTDTQYF.